What follows are 3 T cell receptor beta chains derived from one specimen sequenced in a study of OX40 agonist ivuxolimab in advanced cancers. Profiled with immunoSEQ multiplex PCR; TCRdb holds only in-frame clones, not every one. The table has 30,000 to 40,000 clones, 82% seen once. Sequencing was performed on CD4+ or CD8+ T cells sorted from blood, taken in a trial of the OX40 agonist ivuxolimab. The receptors originated from an adult with an advanced solid tumor such as melanoma, head and neck, liver or kidney cancer.

This chain uses TRBV2 with TRBJ2-1; no definite D call. CDR1 SNHLY and CDR2 FYNNEI come from the germline V gene. The CDR3 totals 13 residues. Trimming pared 6 bases from V and 0 bases from J, leaving 6 bases between. The CDR3 nucleotides read TGTGCCAGCAGACGAGACTCCTACAATGAGCAGTTCTTC. Its protein is CASRRDSYNEQFF.

In this sample, this clone turned up once. The V call is TRBV19, the J call TRBJ2-1, with a tentative D call TRBD2 (6 bases). Germline V lookup: CDR1 LNHDA, CDR2 SQIVND (reference sequence). V gave up 7 bases and J gave up 7 bases, with 17 bases separating them. The CDR3 extends over 14 amino acids. Here the CDR3 reads CASTRPGLGNEQFF. CDR3 bases: TGTGCCAGTACCAGACCGGGACTCGGGAATGAGCAGTTCTTC.

This chain joins TRBV2 and TRBJ1-1; D is unresolved. Per the germline V gene, CDR1 is SNHLY and CDR2 is FYNNEI. The CDR3 spans 11 residues. Trimming removed 3 bases from V and 11 bases from J, with 10 bases in between. The CDR3 coding sequence is TGTGCCAGCAGTGAGAGGCTAGGCGCTTTCTTT. Translating gives CASSERLGAFF.